This T cell receptor beta chain was identified in a study of T cells expressing NK-cell markers. The CDR3 length is 15 residues. Germline CDR1 and CDR2: SGHRS and YFSETQ. TCRdb reprocessed the 5' RACE reads, with one entry per CDR3 protein and no DNA. The sample is made up of a few hundred thousand distinct CDR3 sequences, and the top ten hold over 4% of it. The chain recombines TRBV5-1 with TRBJ2-2; TCRdb names TRBD1, which stays unverified in the absence of DNA. This receptor was taken from a man aged 18-69 years in good health. Specimen: blood T cells: a sorted CD56 or NKG2C T cell subset, CD4+ or CD8+ T cells, or bulk PBMC T cells (not recorded which). CDR3 protein: CASARQGHGTGELFF.